Described below is a single T cell receptor beta chain sequence and its context. This clonotype was seen many times. The antigen it binds to is not known. Qualities for individual bases were not recorded, and no much larger clone is one base off. The data derive from a study of T-cell reconstitution after alpha-beta-depleted transplantation in children listed by TCRdb under 2016. In the study overall: Using TCR repertoire profiling, the study quantitatively followed how T-cell immune reconstitution unfolded in children after TCRalphabeta/CD19-depleted allogeneic hematopoietic cell transplantation.

Library creation used PCR. The sequencer was an Illumina HiSeq 2500. Molecular barcoding was employed in the preparation of TCR libraries, with unique molecular identifiers being used to normalize TCRbeta repertoire quantification. TCRdb trimmed the raw reads at Q25, called clones with MiXCR and kept productive beta chains. Each CDR3 protein gets just one entry, which takes the most common genes and DNA from the rows behind it. For this sample there are around 680,000 distinct CDR3 sequences; 16% appear just once. Together, the top ten hold 0.85% to 1.3% of the sample. This clonotype originated in a human donor who donated a stem cell graft to a child with acute myeloid leukemia. The sample consisted of PBMCs from the stem cell graft donor, taken from the stem cell graft.

The CDR3 in this case is CSVKLTSGSYNEQFF. Read as DNA, the sequence is TGCAGCGTGAAACTGACTAGCGGTTCCTACAATGAGCAGTTCTTC. Rearrangement joined TRBV29-1 to TRBJ2-1, and 9 junctional nucleotides match TRBD2. Germline trimming amounts to 6 bases on V and 1 base on J, with 7 as the count of junction bases outside the gene matches. Per the germline V gene, SQVTM is the CDR1 and ANQGSEA is the CDR2. From cysteine to phenylalanine, the CDR3 is 15 amino acids long. Left in the record is the CDR3 DNA by itself, 45 bases read in frame from the first base.